These 20 T cell receptor beta chains originate from one sample sequenced in a study of T and B cells in COVID-19 patients. BIOMED2 TRB-A/B primer pools were used in multiplex TRB PCR. TCRdb passed the multiplex PCR reads through MiXCR, listing each CDR3 protein once. The profile shows 950 to 1,100 distinct CDR3 sequences, 21% of them singletons. Blood genomic DNA input for TRB amplification was roughly 220-500 ng. Sequencing used blood. These receptors were obtained from a human donor with active COVID-19. The donor label of this sample is uncertain.

This clonotype was observed a few times. The chain recombines TRBV12-3 or TRBV12-4 with TRBJ2-2; weak D call: TRBD1 (5 bases). Trimming left V 6 bases short and J 1 base short, with 12 bases between. The CDR3 covers 15 residues. The CDR3 protein is CASRFGQVNTGELFF. As DNA, the CDR3 is TGTGCCAGCAGGTTCGGACAAGTGAACACCGGGGAGCTGTTTTTT.

The gene calls are TRBV4-2 and TRBJ1-4; a weak D match, TRBD1 (5 bases). This CDR3 has 16 residues. V was cut by 4 bases and J by 2 bases, with 14 bases left in between. Germline CDR1 reads LGHNA; CDR2 reads YNFKEQ. The CDR3 DNA follows: TGTGCCAGCAGCCGGACAACCGGGGCGACTAATGAAAAACTGTTTTTT. Protein: CASSRTTGATNEKLFF.

This clonotype is medium-sized within its sample. V gene TRBV5-6 combines with J gene TRBJ2-5, with a tentative D call TRBD1 (5 bases). The CDR3 is 13 amino acids. The germline CDR1 and CDR2 sequences are SGHDT and YYEEEE. The V end was cut by 1 base, the J end by 3 bases, with 7 bases between. The CDR3 nucleotides are TGTGCCAGCAGCTTGACAGGAGAAGAGACCCAGTACTTC. Its translation is CASSLTGEETQYF.

This clonotype was counted between two and nine times. The chain recombines TRBV20-1 with TRBJ2-7, with 14 bases matching TRBD2. Germline V gene data show CDR1 as DFQATT and CDR2 as SNEGSKA (reference sequence). CDR3 length equals 17 residues. The V gene end was trimmed by 0 bases and the J gene end by 4 bases; junction bases not matched to a gene: 8. In DNA, the CDR3 is TGCAGTGCTAGAGATGGGACTAGCGGGAGTCTGAGTTACGAGCAGTACTTC. Protein sequence: CSARDGTSGSLSYEQYF.

By sample fraction, this clonotype is medium-sized. V gene TRBV6-2 or TRBV6-3 combines with J gene TRBJ1-2; no firm D call. This CDR3 contains 13 residues. Trimming shortened V by 6 bases and J by 3 bases, and 11 bases separated the two germline ends. The V gene's germline CDR1 is MNHEY and CDR2 SVGEGT. The CDR3 DNA reads as TGTGCCAGCAGCCCCGGGGTATACTATGGCTACACCTTC. Translation gives CASSPGVYYGYTF.

Turning to this clonotype: A read error may explain this, as a much larger clone is one base away. V gene TRBV7-2 combines with J gene TRBJ2-7; tentatively, D is TRBD2 (5 bases). The V gene lost 2 bases and the J gene lost 0 bases, with 14 bases spanning the gap. Looked up from germline, CDR1 is SGHTA and CDR2 is FQGNSA. The CDR3 is made up of 16 amino acids. The CDR3 spells CASSLTINGISYEQYF. The CDR3 nucleotides read TGTGCCAGCAGCTTAACCATTAACGGGATCTCCTACGAGCAGTACTTC.

A few counts support this clonotype. The chain carries TRBV20-1 and TRBJ1-1, with a tentative D call TRBD1 (6 bases). Germline V lookup: CDR1 DFQATT, CDR2 SNEGSKA (reference sequence). CDR3 length: 14 residues. Trimming pared 4 bases from V and 1 base from J, leaving 13 bases between. The CDR3 nucleotides read TGCAGTGCTACACAGGGCGGGGGGAACACTGAAGCTTTCTTT. Translating it yields CSATQGGGNTEAFF.

This clonotype was detected only a few times. V usage is TRBV5-1 and J usage is TRBJ2-1; 10 bases match TRBD2. V lost 6 bases to trimming and J lost 4 bases; unmatched junction nucleotides: 7. The germline CDR1 and CDR2 sequences are SGHRS and YFSETQ. The CDR3 is 15 amino acids. This CDR3 is CASTLGLAYYNEQFF. DNA for the CDR3: TGCGCCAGCACCCTGGGACTAGCGTATTACAATGAGCAGTTCTTC.

The sample holds a few counts of this clonotype. The chain combines TRBV4-3 with TRBJ2-7; TRBD1 agrees at 9 bases. V was pared by 3 bases and J by 3 bases, with 3 bases of the junction left unmatched. CDR3 length: 14 amino acids. Germline loops: CDR1 LGHNA, CDR2 YSLEER. The CDR3 loop reads CASSQADRGYEQYF. For the CDR3, the DNA is TGCGCCAGCAGCCAGGCGGACAGGGGCTACGAGCAGTACTTC.

This clonotype has only a few counts. The chain employs TRBV20-1 and TRBJ1-2; D unclear. The CDR3 is 14 amino acids. Germline V gene sequence: CDR1 DFQATT, CDR2 SNEGSKA (reference sequence). With 0 bases removed from V and 8 bases from J, the gap between germline ends came to 16 bases. The CDR3 DNA is TGCAGTGCTAGAGATCCTCTCCGGACGAGAGGCTACACCTTC. Residues: CSARDPLRTRGYTF.

By share of the sample, this clonotype is medium-sized (0.01 to 0.1%). The chain carries TRBV30 and TRBJ2-1; 10 bases map to TRBD1. This CDR3 contains 16 residues. J was trimmed by 5 bases and V by 2 bases; bases with no gene match: 9. Germline loops: CDR1 GTSNPN, CDR2 SVGIG (reference sequence). The CDR3 spells CAWSPKFGTGDNEQFF. The CDR3 DNA follows: TGTGCCTGGAGTCCAAAGTTCGGGACAGGGGACAATGAGCAGTTCTTC.

A few counts support this clonotype. The J gene is TRBJ2-2, the V gene TRBV2; TRBD2 agrees at 8 bases. V lost 5 bases, J lost 0 bases, and 5 bases stayed unmatched. The CDR3 runs 16 residues. CDR1 is SNHLY and CDR2 is FYNNEI in the germline V gene. This CDR3 is CASSRPGLANTGELFF. As DNA, the CDR3 is TGTGCCAGCAGTAGACCGGGACTAGCGAACACCGGGGAGCTGTTTTTT.

The genes are TRBV5-1 and TRBJ1-1; D gene ambiguous. The ends were cut back, 3 bases at V and 7 bases at J, with 19 bases in the middle. Germline V lookup: CDR1 SGHRS, CDR2 YFSETQ. The CDR3 length is 15 residues. In nucleotides, the CDR3 is TGCGCCAGCAGCTCACCCCAAGTAGGGCCGAATGAAGCTTTCTTT. Encoded protein: CASSSPQVGPNEAFF.

V gene TRBV4-3 combines with J gene TRBJ2-7, with 7 positions matching TRBD2. The CDR3 is made up of 16 amino acids. Germline V CDR1 and CDR2: LGHNA, YSLEER. J lost 1 base, V lost 1 base, and 7 bases had no gene match. The chain's CDR3 is CASSQGLPGGSYEQYF. Here the CDR3 DNA reads TGCGCCAGCAGCCAAGGGCTTCCGGGAGGTTCCTACGAGCAGTACTTC.

This clonotype ranks as large (0.1 to 1%). The J gene is TRBJ2-1, the V gene TRBV29-1, with D uncertain. CDR1 and CDR2 from the germline V gene are SQVTM and ANQGSEA. Trimming took off 0 bases at V and 3 bases at J, with 12 bases between the two ends. The CDR3 is made up of 15 amino acids. The chain's CDR3 is CSVEEAEFFYNEQFF. CDR3 bases: TGCAGCGTTGAAGAAGCAGAATTCTTCTACAATGAGCAGTTCTTC.

The chain has TRBV28 and TRBJ2-4; D uncertain. Trimming removed 3 bases at V and 3 bases at J, with 21 bases between. This CDR3 comprises 18 residues. CDR1 and CDR2 (germline): MDHEN, SYDVKM. The CDR3 nucleotides are TGTGCCAGCAGTTTTGGGCCAGGAAGGACGGCCGACAAAAACATTCAGTACTTC. Amino acid sequence: CASSFGPGRTADKNIQYF.

This clonotype was counted once. The chain employs TRBV9 and TRBJ2-7, with TRBD2 identical over 14 bases. Trimming took 5 bases from V and 2 from J; bases not matched to a gene: 9. The CDR3 is 17 residues long. CDR1 is SGDLS, CDR2 YYNGEE, per germline. The CDR3 loop is CASSKGTSGSQAYEQYF. The CDR3 bases are TGTGCCAGCAGTAAAGGGACTAGCGGGAGTCAGGCCTACGAGCAGTACTTC.

The sample holds a few counts of this clonotype. The rearrangement joins TRBV5-1 to TRBJ1-1, with 7 bases matching TRBD1. Trimming at V came to 4 bases and at J to 7 bases, leaving 13 bases not matched to a gene. Germline lookup yields CDR1 SGHRS and CDR2 YFSETQ. The CDR3 sequence is 15 residues long. CDR3 in amino acids: CASSTTGFSELEAFF. CDR3 coding DNA: TGCGCCAGCAGCACGACAGGGTTCAGCGAACTTGAAGCTTTCTTT.

This clonotype is medium-sized in the sample. The chain has TRBV30 and TRBJ1-6, with TRBD1 as a possible D gene (5 bases). Trimming pared 2 bases from V and 8 bases from J, leaving 13 bases between. This CDR3 has 14 residues. In germline, CDR1 is GTSNPN, CDR2 SVGIG (reference sequence). The CDR3 loop reads CAWSLIQGYSPLHF. The DNA of the CDR3 is TGTGCCTGGAGTTTAATCCAGGGCTATTCACCCCTCCACTTT.

This clonotype is termed medium-sized. The chain links TRBV7-9 to TRBJ2-1; 10 positions agree with TRBD1. Germline loops: CDR1 SEHNR, CDR2 FQNEAQ (reference sequence). There are 19 residues in the CDR3. V was pared by 5 bases and J by 0 bases, with 13 bases of the junction left unmatched. DNA for the CDR3: TGTGCCAGCAGCCCTGGGCGACAGGGGGCCACCCTCTCCTACAATGAGCAGTTCTTC. Its translation: CASSPGRQGATLSYNEQFF.